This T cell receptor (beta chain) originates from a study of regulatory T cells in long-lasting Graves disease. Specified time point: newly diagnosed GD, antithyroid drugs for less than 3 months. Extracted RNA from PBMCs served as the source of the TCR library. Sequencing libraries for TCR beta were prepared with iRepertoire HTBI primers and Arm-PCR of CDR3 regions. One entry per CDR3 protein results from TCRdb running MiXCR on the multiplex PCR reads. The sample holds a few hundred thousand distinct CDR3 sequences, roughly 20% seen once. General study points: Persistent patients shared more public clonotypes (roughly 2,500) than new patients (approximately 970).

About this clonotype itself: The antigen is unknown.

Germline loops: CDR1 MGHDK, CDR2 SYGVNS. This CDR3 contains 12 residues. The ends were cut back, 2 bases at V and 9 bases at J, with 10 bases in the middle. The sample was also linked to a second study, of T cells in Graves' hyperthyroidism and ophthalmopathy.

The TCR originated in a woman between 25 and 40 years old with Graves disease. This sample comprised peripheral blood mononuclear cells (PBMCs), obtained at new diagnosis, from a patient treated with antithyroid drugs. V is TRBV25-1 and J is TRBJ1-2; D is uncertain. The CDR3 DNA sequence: TGTGCCAGCAGTGAAATGGGTAGGCGCTACACCTTC. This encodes CASSEMGRRYTF.